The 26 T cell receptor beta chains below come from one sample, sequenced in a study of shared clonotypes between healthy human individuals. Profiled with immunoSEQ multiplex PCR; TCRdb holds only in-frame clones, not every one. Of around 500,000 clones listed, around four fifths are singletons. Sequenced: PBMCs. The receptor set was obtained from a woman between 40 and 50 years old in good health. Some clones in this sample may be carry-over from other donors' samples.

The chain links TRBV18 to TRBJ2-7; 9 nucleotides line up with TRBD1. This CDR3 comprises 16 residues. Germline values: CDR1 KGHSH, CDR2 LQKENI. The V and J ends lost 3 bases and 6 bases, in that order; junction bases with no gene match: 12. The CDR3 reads CASSPPGTGFLGEQYF. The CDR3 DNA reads TGTGCCAGCTCACCCCCCGGGACAGGGTTTTTGGGCGAGCAGTACTTC.

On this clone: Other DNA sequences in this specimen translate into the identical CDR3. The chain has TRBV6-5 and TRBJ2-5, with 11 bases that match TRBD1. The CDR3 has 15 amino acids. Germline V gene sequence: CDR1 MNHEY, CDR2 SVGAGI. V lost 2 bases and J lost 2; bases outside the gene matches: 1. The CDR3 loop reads CASSYRDRGQETQYF. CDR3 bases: TGTGCCAGCAGTTACCGGGACAGGGGGCAAGAGACCCAGTACTTC.

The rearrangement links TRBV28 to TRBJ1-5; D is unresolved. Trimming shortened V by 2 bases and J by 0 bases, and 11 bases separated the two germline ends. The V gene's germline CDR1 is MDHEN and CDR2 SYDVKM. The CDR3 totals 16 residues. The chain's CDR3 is CASSLGRFFSNQPQHF. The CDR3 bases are TGTGCCAGCAGTTTAGGCCGGTTTTTTAGCAATCAGCCCCAGCATTTT.

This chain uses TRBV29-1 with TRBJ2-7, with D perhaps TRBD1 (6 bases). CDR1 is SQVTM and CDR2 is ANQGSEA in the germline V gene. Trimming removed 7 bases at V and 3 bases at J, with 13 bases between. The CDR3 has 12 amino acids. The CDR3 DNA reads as TGCAGCGGAATGGGACAATTCTACGAGCAGTACTTC. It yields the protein CSGMGQFYEQYF.

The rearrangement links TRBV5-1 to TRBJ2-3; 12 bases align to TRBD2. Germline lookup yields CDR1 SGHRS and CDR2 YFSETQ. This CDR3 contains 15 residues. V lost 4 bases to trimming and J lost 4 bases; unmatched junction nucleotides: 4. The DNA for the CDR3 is TGCGCCAGCAGCGCCCGACTAGCGGGAGCAGATACGCAGTATTTT. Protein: CASSARLAGADTQYF.

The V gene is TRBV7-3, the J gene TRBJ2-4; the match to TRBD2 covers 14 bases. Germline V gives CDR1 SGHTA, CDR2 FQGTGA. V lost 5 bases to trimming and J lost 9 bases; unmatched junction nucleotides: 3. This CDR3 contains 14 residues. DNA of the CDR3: TGTGCCAGCAGCCTCGGGACTAGCGGGGGCATTCAGTACTTC. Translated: CASSLGTSGGIQYF.

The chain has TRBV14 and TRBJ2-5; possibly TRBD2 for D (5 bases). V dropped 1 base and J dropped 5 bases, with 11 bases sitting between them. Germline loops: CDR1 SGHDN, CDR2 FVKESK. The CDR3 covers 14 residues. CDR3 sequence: CASSQAIQRETQYF. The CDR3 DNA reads TGTGCCAGCAGCCAAGCCATTCAGCGGGAGACCCAGTACTTC. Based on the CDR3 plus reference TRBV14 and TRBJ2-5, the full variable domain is EAGVTQFPSHSVIEKGQTVTLRCDPISGHDNLYWYRRVMGKEIKFLLHFVKESKQDESGMPNNRFLAERTGGTYSTLKVQPAELEDSGVYFCASSQAIQRETQYFGPGTRLLVL.

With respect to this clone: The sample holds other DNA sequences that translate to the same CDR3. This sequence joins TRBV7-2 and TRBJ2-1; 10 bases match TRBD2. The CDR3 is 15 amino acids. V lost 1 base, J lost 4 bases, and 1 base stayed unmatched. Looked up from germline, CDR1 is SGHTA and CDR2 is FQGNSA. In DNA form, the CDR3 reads TGTGCCAGCAGCTTAGGAGCGGGAGGGTACAATGAGCAGTTCTTC. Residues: CASSLGAGGYNEQFF. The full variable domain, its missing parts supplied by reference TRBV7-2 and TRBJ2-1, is GAGVSQSPSNKVTEKGKDVELRCDPISGHTALYWYRQSLGQGLEFLIYFQGNSAPDKSGLPSDRFSAERTGGSVSTLTIQRTQQEDSAVYLCASSLGAGGYNEQFFGPGTRLTVL.

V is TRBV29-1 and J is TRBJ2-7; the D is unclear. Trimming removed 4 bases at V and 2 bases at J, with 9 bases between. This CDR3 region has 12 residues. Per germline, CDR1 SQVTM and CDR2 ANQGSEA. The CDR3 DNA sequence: TGCAGCGTTGCGTCTGTAGCCTACGAGCAGTACTTC. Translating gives CSVASVAYEQYF.

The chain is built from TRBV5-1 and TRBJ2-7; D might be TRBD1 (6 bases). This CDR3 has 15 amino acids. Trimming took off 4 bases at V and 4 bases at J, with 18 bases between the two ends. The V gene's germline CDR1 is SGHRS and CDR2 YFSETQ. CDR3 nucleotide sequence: TGCGCCAGCAGCACAGGGTTCACGGGCTGGTACGAGCAGTACTTC. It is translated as CASSTGFTGWYEQYF.

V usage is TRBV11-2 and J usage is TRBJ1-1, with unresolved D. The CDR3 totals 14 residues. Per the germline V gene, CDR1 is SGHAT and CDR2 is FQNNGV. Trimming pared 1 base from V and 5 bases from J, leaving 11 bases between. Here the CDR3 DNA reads TGTGCCAGCAGCTTAGCGGCGTCGGGGACTGAAGCTTTCTTT. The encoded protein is CASSLAASGTEAFF.

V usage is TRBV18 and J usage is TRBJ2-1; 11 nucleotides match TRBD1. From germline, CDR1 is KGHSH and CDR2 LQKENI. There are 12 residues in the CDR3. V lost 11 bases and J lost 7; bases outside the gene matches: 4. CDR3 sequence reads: CAGGQGANEQFF. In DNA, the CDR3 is TGTGCCGGAGGACAGGGGGCGAATGAGCAGTTCTTC.

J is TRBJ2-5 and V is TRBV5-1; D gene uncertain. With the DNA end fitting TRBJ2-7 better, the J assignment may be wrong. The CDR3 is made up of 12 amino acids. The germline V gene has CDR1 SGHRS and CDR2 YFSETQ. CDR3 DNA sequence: TGCGCCAGCAGCTTGGTTCACGACGAGCAGTACTTC. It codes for CASSLVHDEQYF.

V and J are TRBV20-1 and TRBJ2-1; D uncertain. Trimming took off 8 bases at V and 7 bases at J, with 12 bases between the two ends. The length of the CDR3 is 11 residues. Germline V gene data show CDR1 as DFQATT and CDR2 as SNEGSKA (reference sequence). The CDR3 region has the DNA TGCAGTCTTGAAATAACGAATGAGCAGTTCTTC. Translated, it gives CSLEITNEQFF.

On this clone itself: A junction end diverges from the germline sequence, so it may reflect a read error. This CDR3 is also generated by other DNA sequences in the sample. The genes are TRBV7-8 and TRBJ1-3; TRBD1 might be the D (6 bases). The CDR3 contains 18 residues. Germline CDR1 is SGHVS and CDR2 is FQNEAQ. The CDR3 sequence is CASSSILGGGAFGNTIYF. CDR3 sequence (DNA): TGTGCCAGCAGCTCCATATTGGGAGGGGGGGCTTTTGGAAACACCATATACTTT.

The CDR3 sequence: CASSLAGGQLNQETQYF. The CDR3, as DNA: TGTGCCAGCAGCTTAGCGGGAGGACAGCTAAATCAAGAGACCCAGTACTTC. The chain has TRBV7-9 and TRBJ2-5; D might be TRBD1 or TRBD2, each matching 6 bases. This CDR3 spans 17 amino acids. From germline, CDR1 is SEHNR and CDR2 FQNEAQ (reference sequence). V was pared by 0 bases and J by 2 bases, with 16 bases between. Supplemented by reference TRBV7-9 and TRBJ2-5, the full variable domain reads DTGVSQNPRHKITKRGQNVTFRCDPISEHNRLYWYRQTLGQGPEFLTYFQNEAQLEKSRLLSDRFSAERPKGSFSTLEIQRTEQGDSAMYLCASSLAGGQLNQETQYFGPGTRLLVL.

CDR3 amino acids: CASSQDSAGGADTQYF. The CDR3 nucleotides are TGCGCCAGCAGCCAAGATTCAGCGGGAGGGGCAGATACGCAGTATTTT. The rearrangement joins TRBV4-3 to TRBJ2-3; 10 nucleotides agree with TRBD2. Looked up from germline, CDR1 is LGHNA and CDR2 is YSLEER. V was clipped by 0 bases and J by 4 bases; unmatched bases: 4. The CDR3 length is 16 residues.

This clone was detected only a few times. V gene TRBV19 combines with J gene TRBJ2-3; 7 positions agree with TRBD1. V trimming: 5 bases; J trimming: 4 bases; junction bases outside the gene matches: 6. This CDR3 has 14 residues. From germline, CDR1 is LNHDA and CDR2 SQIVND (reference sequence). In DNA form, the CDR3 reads TGTGCCAGTAGTCTCGACAGGGCAGCAGATACGCAGTATTTT. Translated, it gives CASSLDRAADTQYF.

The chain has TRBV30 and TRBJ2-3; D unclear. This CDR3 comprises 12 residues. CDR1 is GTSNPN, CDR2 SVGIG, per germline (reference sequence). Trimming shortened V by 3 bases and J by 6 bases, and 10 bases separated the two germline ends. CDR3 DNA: TGTGCCTGGAGCCCCGGAGATGATACGCAGTATTTT. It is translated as CAWSPGDDTQYF.

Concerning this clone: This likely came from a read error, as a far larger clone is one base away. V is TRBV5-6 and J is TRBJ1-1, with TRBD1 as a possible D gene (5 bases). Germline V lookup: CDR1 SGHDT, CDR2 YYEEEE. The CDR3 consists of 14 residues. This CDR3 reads CASSPRGAWTGAFF. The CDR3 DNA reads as TGTGCCAGCAGCCCTCGAGGGGCTTGGACTGGAGCTTTCTTT.

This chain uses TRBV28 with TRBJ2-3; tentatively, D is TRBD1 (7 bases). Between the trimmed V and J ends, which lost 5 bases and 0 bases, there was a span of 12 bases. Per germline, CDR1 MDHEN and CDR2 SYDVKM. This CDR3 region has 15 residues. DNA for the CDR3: TGTGCCAGCAGTGCGGGACAGCTGAGCACAGATACGCAGTATTTT. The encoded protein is CASSAGQLSTDTQYF.

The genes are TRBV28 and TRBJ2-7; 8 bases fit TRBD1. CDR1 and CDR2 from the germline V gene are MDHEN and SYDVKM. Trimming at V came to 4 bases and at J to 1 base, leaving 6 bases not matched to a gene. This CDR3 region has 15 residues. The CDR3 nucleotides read TGTGCCAGCAGTTCTCACCGGGACAGGTCCTACGAGCAGTACTTC. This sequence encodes CASSSHRDRSYEQYF.

This CDR3 reads CASSLRTSGTDTQYF. CDR3 sequence (DNA): TGTGCCAGCAGCCTACGGACTAGCGGCACAGATACGCAGTATTTT. This rearrangement joins TRBV9 to TRBJ2-3; 9 bases are a match to TRBD2. CDR3 length equals 15 residues. Trimming cost V 4 bases and J 1 base; bases outside gene matches: 4. The germline gives CDR1 SGDLS, CDR2 YYNGEE.

DNA for the CDR3: TGTGCCTGGAGGTCCGGAGGGAGGCTTTTCGAGCAGTACTTC. This encodes CAWRSGGRLFEQYF. The gene calls are TRBV30 and TRBJ2-7, with D maybe TRBD2 (6 bases). Germline loops: CDR1 GTSNPN, CDR2 SVGIG (reference sequence). V was clipped by 3 bases and J by 6 bases, with 18 bases between them. The CDR3 is 14 residues long.

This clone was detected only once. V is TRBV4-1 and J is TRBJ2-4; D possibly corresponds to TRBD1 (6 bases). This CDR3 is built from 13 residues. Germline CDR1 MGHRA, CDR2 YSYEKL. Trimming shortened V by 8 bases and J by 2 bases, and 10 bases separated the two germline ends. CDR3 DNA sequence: TGCGCCAGCCGAGGGGGAACCAAAAACATTCAGTACTTC. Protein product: CASRGGTKNIQYF.

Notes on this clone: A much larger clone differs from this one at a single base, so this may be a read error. The CDR3 sequence: CAITLDRGGQPQHF. DNA for the CDR3: TGTGCCATCACCCTGGACAGGGGTGGTCAGCCCCAGCATTTT. The V call is TRBV10-3, the J call TRBJ1-5, with TRBD1 matching 9 bases. This CDR3 has 14 residues. J was trimmed by 6 bases and V by 7 bases; bases with no gene match: 7. Germline V CDR1 and CDR2: ENHRY, SYGVKD.